This T cell receptor beta chain was observed in a study of OX40 agonist ivuxolimab in advanced cancers. Background on the study: Those enrolled were around 87% male, with a mean age of around 60 years and ages from roughly 20 to 85. Regarding the study as a whole: In the 0.1-3.0 mg/kg groups, partial responders showed among the lowest expansion. Among T cells, CD8+ cells averaged more expanded clones than CD4+ cells.

Blood draws occurred at baseline, cycle 4 day 1, and cycle 7 day 1. J was trimmed by 6 bases and V by 3 bases; bases with no gene match: 5. The CDR3 covers 14 residues. Germline V gene data show CDR1 as SEHNR and CDR2 as FQNEAQ (reference sequence). A note on this clone: Its antigen is still unknown.

Generated by immunoSEQ multiplex PCR, the TCRdb table keeps only in-frame clones and is missing some. The sample lists around 72,000 clones, roughly 84% seen once, with about 17% in the top ten. This chain connects TRBV7-9 to TRBJ2-3; 8 positions agree with TRBD2. The sequencing here drew on CD4+ or CD8+ T cells sorted from blood, taken in a trial of the OX40 agonist ivuxolimab. This clonotype was sampled from an adult with an advanced solid tumor such as melanoma, head and neck, liver or kidney cancer. Here the CDR3 reads CASSLERERDTQYF. As DNA, the CDR3 is TGTGCCAGCAGCTTGGAGCGGGAGAGGGATACGCAGTATTTT.